The next 20 T cell receptor beta chains were all read from a single sample in a study of T-cell reconstitution after alpha-beta-depleted transplantation in children. Preparation of the TCRbeta library involved a method that used unique molecular identifiers. Via MiXCR, TCRdb re-called the PCR reads, giving one row per CDR3 protein. Counted here are roughly 300,000 distinct CDR3 sequences, nearly 10% occurring once; the ten biggest clones make up 10%. The sample here was PBMCs from the stem cell graft donor, taken from the stem cell graft. Every receptor here comes from a human donor who donated a stem cell graft to a child with SCID.

This clonotype has just a few counts. The chain joins TRBV3-1 to TRBJ2-1, with TRBD1 as a possible D gene (5 bases). Germline V gives CDR1 LGHDT, CDR2 YNNKEL (reference sequence). V was shortened by 4 bases and J by 7 bases, with 20 bases between the two germline ends. The CDR3 loop spans 16 amino acids. CDR3 coding DNA: TGTGCCAGCAGCCGCACGGACACCCCCTGGGGAAATGAGCAGTTCTTC. It codes for CASSRTDTPWGNEQFF.

This clonotype was found a few times. CDR3 nucleotides: TGCGCCAGCAGCGGTAGCGAGGTCTACGAGCAGTACTTC. Its protein is CASSGSEVYEQYF. The rearrangement uses TRBV5-1 and TRBJ2-7; tentative D call: TRBD2 (5 bases). The CDR3 extends over 13 amino acids. Germline V CDR1 and CDR2: SGHRS, YFSETQ. V was trimmed by 4 bases and J by 3 bases, leaving 11 bases between them.

The chain links TRBV5-1 to TRBJ1-1; 12 bases line up with TRBD1. V lost 3 bases, J lost 0 bases, and 12 bases stayed unmatched. The CDR3 covers 19 residues. CDR1 and CDR2 (germline): SGHRS, YFSETQ. The chain's CDR3 is CASSSRPGDRGLLNTEAFF. DNA for the CDR3: TGCGCCAGCAGCTCTCGGCCCGGGGACAGGGGGCTTCTGAACACTGAAGCTTTCTTT.

In regard to this clonotype: The junction and the germline gene differ at one end; a read error may be behind it. The rearrangement links TRBV3-1 to TRBJ2-1; D unresolved. Per germline, CDR1 LGHDT and CDR2 YNNKEL (reference sequence). This CDR3 region has 17 residues. CDR3 coding DNA: TGTGCCAGCACCCAAGATCTAAAACTAACAACTTACAATGAGCAGTTCTTC. As protein: CASTQDLKLTTYNEQFF.

The chain recombines TRBV27 with TRBJ2-1; D gene ambiguous. The CDR3 length is 15 residues. Germline lookup yields CDR1 MNHEY and CDR2 SMNVEV (reference sequence). The germline V and J ends were trimmed by 7 bases and 5 bases, with 18 bases remaining between them. CDR3 amino acids: CASTPFGPQNNEQFF. DNA of the CDR3: TGTGCCAGCACTCCGTTCGGCCCACAGAACAATGAGCAGTTCTTC.

This clonotype was counted between two and nine times. The chain joins TRBV6-5 to TRBJ1-1, with no clear D. The germline V gene has CDR1 MNHEY and CDR2 SVGAGI. CDR3 length: 12 amino acids. The V and J ends lost 4 bases and 14 bases respectively, with 17 bases between them. The CDR3 nucleotides are TGTGCCAGCAGTTCCACTGACGGGCTAGGGTTCTTT. Its protein product is CASSSTDGLGFF.

In its sample, this clonotype was seen a few times. The CDR3 DNA reads as TGTGCCAGCAGCTTTGACCCGGGTCCTGAAGCTTTCTTT. Protein sequence: CASSFDPGPEAFF. The chain joins TRBV7-9 to TRBJ1-1; D gene uncertain. The CDR3 totals 13 residues. The V end lost 3 bases, the J end lost 6 bases, and 11 bases lay between the germline ends. Germline V gene data show CDR1 as SEHNR and CDR2 as FQNEAQ (reference sequence).

There are many counts of this clonotype. The chain joins TRBV3-1 to TRBJ2-7; possibly TRBD2 for D (5 bases). Germline V gives CDR1 LGHDT, CDR2 YNNKEL (reference sequence). The CDR3 covers 14 residues. Trimming pared 5 bases from V and 3 bases from J, leaving 14 bases between. CDR3 residues: CASSLGSSRYEQYF. In nucleotides, the CDR3 is TGTGCCAGCAGCTTAGGGAGCTCCCGCTACGAGCAGTACTTC.

This clonotype was counted between two and nine times. CDR3 in amino acids: CSVEAPGTDDGQYF. In DNA, the CDR3 is TGCAGCGTTGAAGCACCCGGGACCGACGATGGGCAGTACTTC. V usage is TRBV29-1 and J usage is TRBJ2-7; D possibly matches TRBD1 or TRBD2 (5 bases each). With 1 base removed from V and 9 bases from J, the gap between germline ends came to 19 bases. The germline CDR1 and CDR2 sequences are SQVTM and ANQGSEA. The CDR3 consists of 14 residues.

This clonotype has just a few counts. The rearrangement links TRBV20-1 to TRBJ2-5; 7 positions match TRBD1. Trimming removed 6 bases from V and 3 bases from J; junction bases left unmatched: 7. The CDR3 is 13 amino acids. Per the germline V gene, CDR1 is DFQATT and CDR2 is SNEGSKA (reference sequence). In nucleotides, the CDR3 is TGCAGTGCCCCCGGGACAGTAAAAGAGACCCAGTACTTC. Its protein is CSAPGTVKETQYF.

This clonotype was recorded at least ten times. The genes are TRBV5-6 and TRBJ1-4; TRBD1 matches at 7 bases. This CDR3 is built from 14 residues. The V gene's germline CDR1 is SGHDT and CDR2 YYEEEE. J gave up 8 bases and V 3 bases, and 7 bases lay outside the gene matches. The CDR3, as DNA: TGTGCCAGCAGCTACCGGGACAGTGAGGAAAAACTGTTTTTT. It encodes CASSYRDSEEKLFF.

J is TRBJ1-5 and V is TRBV12-3 or TRBV12-4; D is uncertain. The CDR3 sequence is 14 residues long. Trimming removed 8 bases from V and 1 base from J, with 12 bases in between. DNA of the CDR3: TGTGCCAGCTCAGACGTTGGCAGCAATCAGCCCCAGCATTTT. Translating it yields CASSDVGSNQPQHF.

This rearrangement joins TRBV20-1 to TRBJ2-7, with D possibly being TRBD1 or TRBD2 (5 bases each). V lost 3 bases and J 0 bases, leaving 15 bases between the germline ends. The germline gives CDR1 DFQATT, CDR2 SNEGSKA (reference sequence). There are 15 residues in the CDR3. CDR3 DNA sequence: TGCAGTGCTAGGGGCCTTGAGGGGAGCTCCTACGAGCAGTACTTC. Its protein is CSARGLEGSSYEQYF.

The table lists this clonotype with a few counts. The chain links TRBV10-3 to TRBJ2-3, with no clear D. V lost 3 bases to trimming and J lost 2 bases, with 12 bases between them. The CDR3 has 15 amino acids. The germline V gene encodes CDR1 ENHRY and CDR2 SYGVKD. DNA of the CDR3: TGTGCCATCAGTGATTCGGCAGATAACACAGATACGCAGTATTTT. Encoded protein: CAISDSADNTDTQYF.

The V and J genes are TRBV14 and TRBJ2-1; D might be TRBD2 (5 bases). The germline V gene encodes CDR1 SGHDN and CDR2 FVKESK. The CDR3 is 14 residues long. V was shortened by 0 bases and J by 6 bases, with 9 bases between the two germline ends. The CDR3 here is CASSQDPSGNEQFF. CDR3 in DNA: TGTGCCAGCAGCCAAGATCCGAGCGGCAATGAGCAGTTCTTC. Looking up the rest from reference TRBV14 and TRBJ2-1 gives the full variable domain: EAGVTQFPSHSVIEKGQTVTLRCDPISGHDNLYWYRRVMGKEIKFLLHFVKESKQDESGMPNNRFLAERTGGTYSTLKVQPAELEDSGVYFCASSQDPSGNEQFFGPGTRLTVL.

This clonotype was found a few times. This chain joins TRBV3-1 and TRBJ2-5; D may be TRBD2 (5 bases). The germline V and J ends were trimmed by 3 bases and 5 bases, with 7 bases remaining between them. Germline V gene sequence: CDR1 LGHDT, CDR2 YNNKEL (reference sequence). The CDR3 has 12 residues. CDR3 amino acids: CASSQRAETQYF. DNA of the CDR3: TGTGCCAGCAGCCAGAGGGCGGAGACCCAGTACTTC.

This clonotype was recorded at least ten times. This rearrangement joins TRBV9 to TRBJ1-2; D is unclear. The V end lost 4 bases, the J end lost 3 bases, and 4 bases lay between the germline ends. Germline CDR1 SGDLS, CDR2 YYNGEE. The CDR3 consists of 11 residues. Here the CDR3 DNA reads TGTGCCAGCAGCTCATACTATGGCTACACCTTC. Amino acid sequence: CASSSYYGYTF.

Of note for this clonotype: A single base separates this from a much larger clone, so it may be a read error. The chain joins TRBV4-1 to TRBJ2-2; 10 nucleotides match TRBD2. With V trimmed by 8 bases and J by 10 bases, 10 bases remained unmatched. CDR3 length equals 14 residues. Germline assignment: CDR1 MGHRA and CDR2 YSYEKL. CDR3 loop: CASASQRGGVELFF. In DNA, the CDR3 is TGCGCCAGCGCCTCACAGCGGGGGGGTGTGGAGCTGTTTTTT.

CDR3 bases: TGTGCCAGCAGCCATACTGTCGGTAGCGGGGGGGCTCAGTTCTTC. Its translation: CASSHTVGSGGAQFF. The gene calls are TRBV6-1 and TRBJ2-1; 11 bases match TRBD2. The CDR3 has 15 amino acids. The germline V gene has CDR1 MNHNS and CDR2 SASEGT. J was trimmed by 13 bases and V by 6 bases; bases with no gene match: 14.

The V gene is TRBV10-3, the J gene TRBJ1-5; no reliable D call. Germline V gene data show CDR1 as ENHRY and CDR2 as SYGVKD. This CDR3 contains 12 residues. V dropped 9 bases and J dropped 7 bases, with 13 bases sitting between them. CDR3 sequence reads: CAINTAGQPQHF. Here the CDR3 DNA reads TGTGCCATAAACACGGCCGGGCAGCCCCAGCATTTT.